Below, 15 T cell receptor beta chains from the same sample are listed, as sequenced in a study of molecular identifiers for immune sequencing clone quantification. TCRdb re-derived calls from the PCR reads in MiXCR, one entry per CDR3 protein. The table includes over 60,000 distinct CDR3 sequences, 19% detected once. The specimen sequenced was naive CD8+ T cells from blood, with Jurkat cell RNA spiked in. Subset reported: FACS-sorted CD8+CD4-CCR7+CD45RA+ naive T cells. Every receptor here comes from a human donor in good health. Some libraries in this study had Jurkat cell RNA spiked in.

This clonotype was found once. This chain links TRBV27 with TRBJ2-7, with 9 bases aligning to TRBD2. After removal of 4 bases from V and 3 bases from J, the junction contained 16 bases not matched to a gene. The germline CDR1 and CDR2 sequences are MNHEY and SMNVEV (reference sequence). The CDR3 is made up of 18 amino acids. The CDR3 nucleotides are TGTGCCAGCAGTTCCCTCCGCGGGAGGGAATTTGGGGTCTACGAGCAGTACTTC. This sequence encodes CASSSLRGREFGVYEQYF.

This clonotype has at least ten counts. This sequence joins TRBV20-1 and TRBJ1-5; D is ambiguous. CDR1 is DFQATT, CDR2 SNEGSKA, per germline (reference sequence). The CDR3 sequence is 16 residues long. V was cut by 0 bases and J by 5 bases, with 17 bases left in between. The chain's CDR3 is CSARDKELNRHQPQHF. The DNA of the CDR3 is TGCAGTGCTAGAGATAAAGAACTCAATCGACATCAGCCCCAGCATTTT.

This clonotype was seen repeatedly, ten times or more. The chain has TRBV3-1 and TRBJ2-7; 9 nucleotides match TRBD1. Losses at the gene ends were 1 base for V and 4 bases for J; bases not matched to a gene: 5. The germline V gene has CDR1 LGHDT and CDR2 YNNKEL (reference sequence). This CDR3 contains 15 residues. The chain's CDR3 is CASSQGGTGIYEQYF. For the CDR3, the DNA is TGTGCCAGCAGCCAAGGGGGGACAGGGATATACGAGCAGTACTTC.

This clonotype was recorded many times. This chain joins TRBV5-1 and TRBJ2-5; 7 bases are a match to TRBD1. The V segment lost 2 bases and the J segment 1 base; nucleotides outside the gene matches: 8. This CDR3 is built from 16 residues. Germline V gene lookup returns CDR1 SGHRS and CDR2 YFSETQ. The CDR3: CASSLRPWDSQETQYF. CDR3 nucleotides: TGCGCCAGCAGCTTACGGCCCTGGGACAGCCAAGAGACCCAGTACTTC. Supplemented by reference TRBV5-1 and TRBJ2-5, the full variable domain reads KAGVTQTPRYLIKTRGQQVTLSCSPISGHRSVSWYQQTPGQGLQFLFEYFSETQRNKGNFPGRFSGRQFSNSRSEMNVSTLELGDSALYLCASSLRPWDSQETQYFGPGTRLLVL.

Comment on this clonotype: A much larger clone differs by one base, so this may be a read error. V is TRBV20-1 and J is TRBJ2-7; possibly TRBD1 or TRBD2 for D (5 bases each). V was cut by 5 bases and J by 3 bases, with 17 bases left in between. The germline V gene has CDR1 DFQATT and CDR2 SNEGSKA (reference sequence). The CDR3 sequence is 14 residues long. CDR3 bases: TGCAGTGCTGGAGCCCGGGACGGAAGCTACGAGCAGTACTTC. This sequence encodes CSAGARDGSYEQYF.

Sample share makes this clonotype medium-sized. The chain uses TRBV23-1 and TRBJ2-5, with D possibly TRBD1 on 6 matching bases. TRBV23-1 is labeled an ORF, and its function is uncertain. The CDR3 has 16 amino acids. The V end was cut by 4 bases, the J end by 5 bases, with 20 bases between. The CDR3 sequence is CASSPERDIEWETQYF. CDR3 in DNA: TGCGCCAGCAGTCCAGAACGGGACATTGAATGGGAGACCCAGTACTTC.

This clonotype occurred many times. The rearrangement joins TRBV7-6 to TRBJ2-3; 12 nucleotides agree with TRBD2. V was clipped by 2 bases and J by 2 bases; unmatched bases: 11. There are 19 residues in the CDR3. Per the germline V gene, CDR1 is SGHVS and CDR2 is FNYEAQ. The CDR3 here is CASSLLGLAGYTTTDTQYF. For the CDR3, the DNA is TGTGCCAGCAGCTTACTGGGACTAGCGGGTTATACCACCACAGATACGCAGTATTTT. The whole variable domain, remainder taken from reference TRBV7-6 and TRBJ2-3, is GAGVSQSPRYKVTKRGQDVALRCDPISGHVSLYWYRQALGQGPEFLTYFNYEAQQDKSGLPNDRFSAERPEGSISTLTIQRTEQRDSAMYRCASSLLGLAGYTTTDTQYFGPGTRLTVL.

This clonotype was seen a handful of times. This chain links TRBV4-3 with TRBJ2-1, with 9 bases aligning to TRBD2. The CDR3 consists of 17 residues. V lost 1 base, J lost 9 bases, and 13 bases stayed unmatched. Germline loops: CDR1 LGHNA, CDR2 YSLEER. CDR3 DNA sequence: TGCGCCAGCAGCCAAGGGGTGGCGGGAGGGCCTCTTAGTGAGCAGTTCTTC. Translating it yields CASSQGVAGGPLSEQFF.

This clonotype was seen a few times. The J gene is TRBJ2-2, the V gene TRBV9; D perhaps matches TRBD2 (5 bases). Germline CDR1 is SGDLS and CDR2 is YYNGEE. V was shortened by 4 bases and J by 7 bases, with 14 bases between the two germline ends. This CDR3 is built from 14 residues. CDR3 sequence reads: CASSFEGMGGELFF. In nucleotides, the CDR3 is TGTGCCAGCAGCTTCGAGGGAATGGGCGGGGAGCTGTTTTTT.

This clonotype was detected many times. The rearrangement uses TRBV12-3 or TRBV12-4 and TRBJ1-1, with D possibly TRBD1 on 5 matching bases. The CDR3 totals 12 residues. V dropped 8 bases and J dropped 6 bases, with 13 bases sitting between them. The CDR3 is CASQGEAPEAFF. The CDR3 DNA follows: TGTGCCAGCCAGGGTGAAGCCCCTGAAGCTTTCTTT.

This clonotype turned up a few times. This CDR3 is CASSPGQGYGYTF. The CDR3 DNA is TGTGCCAGCAGTCCGGGACAGGGGTATGGCTACACCTTC. The chain is built from TRBV12-3 or TRBV12-4 and TRBJ1-2; TRBD1 matches 10 bases. The CDR3 is made up of 13 amino acids. After removal of 5 bases from V and 5 bases from J, the junction contained 2 bases not matched to a gene.

This clonotype was detected only a few times. CDR3 coding DNA: TGTGCCAGCAGCTCAACAGGGTCCTATTTCTACGAGCAGTACTTC. It translates to CASSSTGSYFYEQYF. The rearrangement links TRBV11-3 to TRBJ2-7; D might be TRBD1 (6 bases). Germline V gene lookup returns CDR1 SGHNT and CDR2 YENEEA. CDR3 length equals 15 residues. V gave up 4 bases and J gave up 3 bases, with 16 bases separating them. The variable domain in full, completed from reference TRBV11-3 and TRBJ2-7, reads EAGVVQSPRYKIIEKKQPVAFWCNPISGHNTLYWYLQNLGQGPELLIRYENEEAVDDSQLPKDRFSAERLKGVDSTLKIQPAELGDSAVYLCASSSTGSYFYEQYFGPGTRLTVT.

About this clonotype itself: A much larger clone lies one base from this, so it may be a read error. The chain is built from TRBV2 and TRBJ2-1, with 7 bases aligning to TRBD2. V gave up 0 bases and J gave up 7 bases; unmatched junction bases: 18. Germline assignment: CDR1 SNHLY and CDR2 FYNNEI. The CDR3 runs to 19 residues. CDR3 sequence reads: CASSEAGRGEASTINEQFF. For the CDR3, the DNA is TGTGCCAGCAGTGAAGCCGGACGGGGGGAGGCTAGCACGATTAATGAGCAGTTCTTC.

J is TRBJ2-3 and V is TRBV5-4; D is perhaps TRBD2 (5 bases). V lost 5 bases and J lost 13, with 11 bases in between. CDR1 and CDR2 (germline): SGHNT, YYREEE (reference sequence). There are 10 residues in the CDR3. The CDR3 nucleotides are TGTGCCAGCAGTGGCCCGAGGGAGTATTTT. Residues: CASSGPREYF.

This clonotype was detected only a few times. The chain recombines TRBV14 with TRBJ2-7, with D perhaps matching TRBD1 (5 bases). The germline gives CDR1 SGHDN, CDR2 FVKESK. V shed 6 bases and J shed 3 bases, with 18 bases lying between them. The CDR3 covers 15 residues. The CDR3 protein is CASRQTDTPIYEQYF. CDR3 DNA sequence: TGTGCCAGCAGGCAAACGGACACCCCCATCTACGAGCAGTACTTC.